This section outlines one T cell receptor beta chain sequence together with its context. Antigen unknown. Sequencing was performed with immunoSEQ multiplex PCR; in TCRdb, only in-frame clones are kept and a portion is missing. The data hold about 110,000 clones, with roughly 87% observed a single time. The data belong to a study of T cell responses to AZD1222 COVID-19 vaccine. Findings and limits, study-wide: Breadth and depth of Spike-specific TCRs rose after two AZD1222 doses. No day 14 peak samples; only post-peak repertoires were characterized.

The CDR3 is 15 amino acids. V gave up 2 bases and J gave up 4 bases, with 15 bases separating them. Germline V gives CDR1 MDHEN, CDR2 SYDVKM. Specimen: peripheral blood, collected on day 0 of AZD1222 vaccination. J is TRBJ2-7 and V is TRBV28; the D gene could be TRBD1 or TRBD2 (6 bases each). The TCR was taken from an adult in good health. The DNA of the CDR3 is TGTGCCAGCAGTTTAGAGGGACGGGGGCGGTACGAGCAGTACTTC. It codes for CASSLEGRGRYEQYF.